This T cell receptor (beta chain) appears in the sequencing data of a study of shared clonotypes between healthy human individuals. Clones were sequenced by immunoSEQ multiplex PCR, and TCRdb holds only the in-frame ones, with some missing. The sample lists over 400,000 clones, over 70% occurring once. The V gene's germline CDR1 is SNHLY and CDR2 FYNNEI. The CDR3 contains 13 residues. V lost 5 bases, J lost 10 bases, and 4 bases stayed unmatched. The specimen was PBMCs. The sequence was obtained from a woman between 35 and 50 years old in good health. Some clones in this sample may be carry-over from other donors' samples. V is TRBV2 and J is TRBJ2-1; 11 bases map to TRBD1. The CDR3 DNA reads as TGTGCCAGCAGTTGGGACAGGGGGTACGAGCAGTTCTTC. Translated, it gives CASSWDRGYEQFF.